A selection of T cell receptor beta chains follows, all from one sample in a study of patients and donors after allogeneic stem cell transplantation. MiXCR, applied by TCRdb to the RT-PCR reads, yields one record per CDR3 protein. This table holds roughly 940,000 distinct CDR3 sequences, more than 15% found once. Input material: blood, either unsorted or a sorted T cell fraction (not recorded which). The origin of the receptors is a human donor who was either an allogeneic HSCT recipient or a stem cell or donor lymphocyte infusion donor (not recorded which). It is not recorded whose cells these are; they may come from a transplant donor. Each CDR3 is given with its conserved first and last residue. D genes are given only for firm matches. Clone size is stated in some rows and not others, as once, few, many or a class when expanded.

d_gene	abundance	v_gene	j_gene	CDR3nt	CDR3aa
-	-	TRBV6-1	TRBJ1-1	TGTGCCAGCATTAGCTTCGGGGGGAACACTGAAGCTTTCTTT	CASISFGGNTEAFF
TRBD2	few	TRBV3-1	TRBJ2-2	TGTGCCAGCAGCCCATACCTCGGCGGGAGGGCATCCGGGGAGCTGTTTTTT	CASSPYLGGRASGELFF
TRBD2	-	TRBV5-1	TRBJ2-3	TGCGCCAGCAGCGCCGGGACTAGCGGGAGGTACAGCACAGATACGCAGTATTTT	CASSAGTSGRYSTDTQYF
TRBD1	few	TRBV12-3/TRBV12-4	TRBJ2-1	TGTGCCAGCAGTCTCCGGACAGGGGGCAAGAATGAGCAGTTCTTC	CASSLRTGGKNEQFF
TRBD2	few	TRBV7-6	TRBJ2-5	TGTGCCAGCAGCTTGCCTAGCGGGAGAAAGGGCGGGACCCAGTACTTC	CASSLPSGRKGGTQYF
-	many	TRBV4-1	TRBJ2-7	TGCGCCAGCAGCCACAGGGACGTCTCCTACGAGCAGTACTTC	CASSHRDVSYEQYF
TRBD1	-	TRBV7-9	TRBJ2-5	TGTGCCAGCAGCGCAAACCAGGGACAGGGGCGGACCCAGTACTTC	CASSANQGQGRTQYF
TRBD1	few	TRBV6-1	TRBJ2-7	TGTGCCAGCAAGCGGGCAGGGGGCGACTACGAGCAGTACTTC	CASKRAGGDYEQYF
TRBD1	-	TRBV6-1	TRBJ2-3	TGTGCCACTACATCGGGACAGGGCACAGATACGCAGTATTTT	CATTSGQGTDTQYF
-	-	TRBV7-3	TRBJ1-1	TGTGCCAGCAGCCCCGAGAGGGTGCCTGAAAGGGCTTTCTTT	CASSPERVPERAFF
-	-	TRBV7-2	TRBJ1-2	TGTGCCAGCAGCCCAGACGGGCGCAACTATGGCTACACCTTC	CASSPDGRNYGYTF
TRBD2	few	TRBV20-1	TRBJ2-1	TGCAGTGTTCCCCGGAAGGGGACTAGCGGGGATAATGAGCAGTTCTTC	CSVPRKGTSGDNEQFF
TRBD1	many	TRBV7-8	TRBJ2-3	TGTGCCAGCAGCTTCCCTATACAGGGGCAGGGCACAGATACGCAGTATTTT	CASSFPIQGQGTDTQYF
-	-	TRBV9	TRBJ2-7	TGTGCCAGCAGCCCGGGGGCAGCCTCCTACGAGCAGTACTTC	CASSPGAASYEQYF
-	few	TRBV15	TRBJ2-7	TGTGCCACCAGCCCTCTTGGGTACCAAGGTAGCGAGCAGTACTTC	CATSPLGYQGSEQYF
-	many	TRBV9	TRBJ1-3	TGTGCCAGCAGCGTAGAGGGGAACACCATATATTTT	CASSVEGNTIYF
TRBD2	-	TRBV6-2/TRBV6-3	TRBJ2-5	TGTGCCAGCAGACGGGGGGACGGACAAGAGACCCAGTACTTC	CASRRGDGQETQYF
-	many	TRBV5-6	TRBJ2-2	TGTGCCAGCAGCCCCCCTAACAGGAACACCGGGGAGCTGTTTTTT	CASSPPNRNTGELFF
-	-	TRBV11-2	TRBJ1-2	TGTGCCAGCAGGATTCTTAAGGAGGCTAACTATGGCTACACCTTC	CASRILKEANYGYTF
-	-	TRBV7-6	TRBJ2-7	TGTGCCAGCAGCTTAACCCGGGACGGCTCCTACGAGCAGTACTTC	CASSLTRDGSYEQYF
TRBD2	-	TRBV25-1	TRBJ2-7	TGTGCCAGCAGTCCTTGGGAGGGTCCCTACGAGCAGTACTTC	CASSPWEGPYEQYF
TRBD1	-	TRBV20-1	TRBJ1-2	TGCAGTGCTAGAGACCGGACAGGGGTGGTTGGCTACACCTTC	CSARDRTGVVGYTF
-	-	TRBV14	TRBJ2-1	TGTGCCAGCAGCCTCACCCGTGGGGCCTTGAATGAGCAGTTCTTC	CASSLTRGALNEQFF
TRBD1	-	TRBV20-1	TRBJ1-2	TGCAGTGCTAGAGTGGGTTCAGGGGGCGGTCATGGCTACACCTTC	CSARVGSGGGHGYTF
-	-	TRBV14	TRBJ2-7	TGTGCCAGCAGCCAAGGTATCCGCGACATAGAGCAGTACTTC	CASSQGIRDIEQYF
TRBD2	-	TRBV12-3/TRBV12-4	TRBJ2-5	TGTGCCAGCAGTTATGCGGGGGGGGGAGAGACCCAGTACTTC	CASSYAGGGETQYF
TRBD1	few	TRBV4-3	TRBJ2-7	TGCGCCAGCAGCCAAGAACAGGGGGCAAACGAGCAGTACTTC	CASSQEQGANEQYF
-	few	TRBV18	TRBJ1-2	TGTGCCAGCTCGCGGAAGAGTGGGCAGGGCGGCTACACCTTC	CASSRKSGQGGYTF
-	-	TRBV6-1	TRBJ1-2	TGTGCCAGCAACGGGAATAACTATGGCTACACCTTC	CASNGNNYGYTF
TRBD2	-	TRBV29-1	TRBJ2-7	TGCAGCGTTGATCAAGGCGGGAGCTCCTACGAGCAGTACTTC	CSVDQGGSSYEQYF
TRBD2	few	TRBV12-3/TRBV12-4	TRBJ2-2	TGTGCCAGCACCGGGCGGGGGGGTTCAGACAGGCCCCAAAACACCGGGGAGCTGTTTTTT	CASTGRGGSDRPQNTGELFF
TRBD2	-	TRBV3-1	TRBJ2-7	TGTGCCAGCAGCAAGGGACTACAAAGGGACTTC	CASSKGLQRDF
-	few	TRBV6-5	TRBJ2-7	TGTGCCAGCAGTTACTCGAAAACGACTAGTTCACTAGACGAGCAGTACTTC	CASSYSKTTSSLDEQYF
TRBD1	-	TRBV12-3/TRBV12-4	TRBJ1-2	TGTGCCAGCAGCCCGCAGGGGGTTCGCTATGGCTACACCTTC	CASSPQGVRYGYTF
-	many	TRBV6-5	TRBJ2-2	TGTGCCAGCAGTTACACGATTCTCGGGGAGCTGTTTTTT	CASSYTILGELFF
TRBD1	-	TRBV20-1	TRBJ1-2	TGCAGTGCTAGGGGGTGGACAGGGAGCTATGGCTACACCTTC	CSARGWTGSYGYTF
-	-	TRBV6-5	TRBJ1-1	TGTGCCAGCAGTTACTCGCGACAGAGGAACACTGAAGCTTTCTTT	CASSYSRQRNTEAFF
-	few	TRBV7-2	TRBJ1-4	TGTGCCAGCAGCCCAACACTAACTAATGAAAAACTGTTTTTT	CASSPTLTNEKLFF